A single sample is the source of the 21 T cell receptor beta chains below, sequenced in a study of vaccination effects on CD4 cells after COVID-19. In the ViraFEST assay, antigen-specific CD4+ clonotypes were identified by expansion after peptide-pool stimulation. Following 10 days of culture, CD4+ T cells were isolated. Confirmation by PCR established that the person had SARS-CoV-2 infection between March and December 2020. No antigen has been identified for these receptors. Only in-frame clones appear in the TCRdb table, and some are missing; sequencing was by immunoSEQ multiplex PCR. This table holds approximately 40,000 clones, 73% found once. The sample consisted of CD4+ T cells from PBMCs cultured with a peptide pool, taken before COVID-19 vaccination. All receptors come from a human donor who had a prior SARS-CoV-2 infection.

The chain combines TRBV7-2 with TRBJ1-6; D ambiguous. Germline V gene data show CDR1 as SGHTA and CDR2 as FQGNSA. Trimming left V 1 base short and J 10 bases short, with 8 bases between. The CDR3 loop spans 13 amino acids. CDR3 DNA: TGTGCCAGCAGCTTAGTAAGGGAGTCACCCCTCCACTTT. Its protein product is CASSLVRESPLHF.

The rearrangement links TRBV24-1 to TRBJ2-3; possibly TRBD1 for D (6 bases). This CDR3 is 16 amino acids long. Germline V gene sequence: CDR1 KGHDR, CDR2 SFDVKD. Trimming took off 2 bases at V and 2 bases at J, with 13 bases between the two ends. The CDR3 bases are TGTGCCACCAGTGATTCCGGGACACCCTACACAGATACGCAGTATTTT. Amino acids: CATSDSGTPYTDTQYF.

V gene TRBV4-3 combines with J gene TRBJ2-1; D ambiguous. The CDR3 is 13 amino acids. Trimming removed 0 bases at V and 8 bases at J, with 8 bases between. Germline CDR1 reads LGHNA; CDR2 reads YSLEER. The CDR3 DNA sequence: TGCGCCAGCAGCCAAGATTATGAGGATGAGCAGTTCTTC. Translating it yields CASSQDYEDEQFF.

The chain has TRBV6-1 and TRBJ2-3, with a possible D match to TRBD2 (5 bases). There are 15 residues in the CDR3. Germline CDR1 is MNHNS and CDR2 is SASEGT. Trimming pared 3 bases from V and 1 base from J, leaving 11 bases between. The CDR3 DNA reads as TGTGCCAGCAGTGAGGGGATTAGCGGCACAGATACGCAGTATTTT. It yields the protein CASSEGISGTDTQYF.

This clone was observed once. The chain uses TRBV29-1 and TRBJ2-7; D possibly matches TRBD1 or TRBD2 (5 bases each). Germline values: CDR1 SQVTM, CDR2 ANQGSEA. V shed 8 bases and J shed 2 bases, with 13 bases lying between them. The CDR3 runs 12 residues. CDR3 sequence (DNA): TGCAGCCAGGACGGGGCTGCCTACGAGCAGTACTTC. This codes for CSQDGAAYEQYF.

The chain joins TRBV15 to TRBJ2-5; D remains unclear. With 1 base removed from V and 1 base from J, the gap between germline ends came to 7 bases. Per the germline V gene, CDR1 is LNHNV and CDR2 is YYDKDF (reference sequence). This CDR3 has 14 amino acids. The DNA for the CDR3 is TGTGCCACCAGCAGAGTAACGGCCCAAGAGACCCAGTACTTC. This encodes CATSRVTAQETQYF.

The genes are TRBV7-9 and TRBJ2-7; D remains ambiguous. V lost 1 base and J 1 base, leaving 11 bases between the germline ends. The CDR3 loop spans 15 amino acids. Germline values: CDR1 SEHNR, CDR2 FQNEAQ (reference sequence). CDR3 residues: CASSLDGPGSYEQYF. The DNA of the CDR3 is TGTGCCAGCAGCTTAGACGGCCCGGGTTCCTACGAGCAGTACTTC.

The chain combines TRBV24-1 with TRBJ2-1; 10 bases line up with TRBD1. The CDR3 consists of 20 residues. Losses at the gene ends were 1 base for V and 6 bases for J; bases not matched to a gene: 17. The germline CDR1 and CDR2 sequences are KGHDR and SFDVKD. CDR3 protein: CATSDLYGSEVWTGGNEQFF. The CDR3, as DNA: TGTGCCACCAGTGATTTATATGGATCAGAAGTCTGGACAGGGGGCAATGAGCAGTTCTTC.

This clone showed up just a few times. Other DNA sequences from this sample encode an identical CDR3 as well. V is TRBV18 and J is TRBJ2-7; D uncertain. V was shortened by 0 bases and J by 3 bases, with 6 bases between the two germline ends. The germline V gene encodes CDR1 KGHSH and CDR2 LQKENI. The CDR3 is made up of 13 amino acids. The DNA of the CDR3 is TGTGCCAGCTCACCACCGTCCAGCTACGAGCAGTACTTC. Translation gives CASSPPSSYEQYF.

The chain links TRBV3-1 (or the pseudogene TRBV3-2) to TRBJ2-2, with D tentatively TRBD2 (6 bases). CDR3 length: 16 amino acids. V was trimmed by 4 bases and J by 1 base, leaving 13 bases between them. Germline V gene sequence: CDR1 LGHDT, CDR2 YNNKEL (reference sequence). Here the CDR3 reads CASSPLWGENTGELFF. For the CDR3, the DNA is TGTGCCAGCAGCCCCTTGTGGGGGGAGAACACCGGGGAGCTGTTTTTT.

The genes are TRBV6-6 and TRBJ2-5, with a weak D call TRBD1 (8 bases). The CDR3 is made up of 16 amino acids. Trimming took 2 bases from V and 0 from J, leaving 13 bases between them. Germline lookup yields CDR1 MNHNY and CDR2 SVGAGI (reference sequence). The CDR3 reads CASSYQQGGYQETQYF. CDR3 bases: TGTGCCAGCAGTTACCAACAGGGGGGGTACCAAGAGACCCAGTACTTC.

The chain couples TRBV6-2 or TRBV6-3 to TRBJ1-5, with TRBD1 matching 7 bases. The CDR3 is 16 residues long. The germline V gene encodes CDR1 MNHEY and CDR2 SVGEGT. The junction had 11 bases not matched to a gene; V was cut back by 5 bases and J by 4 bases. CDR3 in amino acids: CASSLRGTLRNQPQHF. As DNA, the CDR3 is TGTGCCAGCAGTCTCAGGGGGACCCTAAGAAATCAGCCCCAGCATTTT.

The chain employs TRBV12-2 and TRBJ1-6. TRBV12-2 is a pseudogene. The CDR3 has 16 amino acids. In DNA, the CDR3 is TGTGCAAGTCGCTTAGCGTCGGGACCGGGTTTAGTGGCCCTCCACTTT. Translation gives CASRLASGPGLVALHF.

The CDR3 sequence: CASSYGVRLVATEAFF. The CDR3 DNA follows: TGTGCCAGCAGTTACGGGGTCAGGTTGGTGGCCACTGAAGCTTTCTTT. This chain joins TRBV6-6 and TRBJ1-1; D uncertain. Germline lookup yields CDR1 MNHNY and CDR2 SVGAGI (reference sequence). Trimming stripped 2 bases from V and 4 bases from J, with 17 bases between. The CDR3 is 16 amino acids.

This CDR3 reads CASSHTRGRNTIYF. The CDR3 region has the DNA TGTGCCAGCAGCCACACCAGGGGACGAAACACCATATATTTT. The V call is TRBV3-1 (or the pseudogene TRBV3-2), the J call TRBJ1-3, with a tentative D call TRBD1 (6 bases). The V gene's germline CDR1 is LGHDT and CDR2 YNNKEL (reference sequence). CDR3 length equals 14 residues. Trimming left V 3 bases short and J 5 bases short, with 11 bases between.

V and J are TRBV5-4 and TRBJ2-3; 12 bases align to TRBD2. The CDR3 is 17 residues long. Germline values: CDR1 SGHNT, CDR2 YYREEE (reference sequence). J lost 3 bases, V lost 4 bases, and 9 bases had no gene match. The DNA for the CDR3 is TGTGCCAGCAGCAGCCTGCTAGCGGGAGGGGGAACAGATACGCAGTATTTT. Its translation: CASSSLLAGGGTDTQYF.

This rearrangement joins TRBV5-1 to TRBJ2-7; D is perhaps TRBD1 or TRBD2 (5 bases each). From germline, CDR1 is SGHRS and CDR2 YFSETQ. The CDR3 covers 15 residues. V lost 3 bases to trimming and J lost 0 bases, with 13 bases between them. The CDR3 DNA reads TGCGCCAGCAGCTGGGACGCCAGGAGCTCCTACGAGCAGTACTTC. This sequence encodes CASSWDARSSYEQYF.

This chain connects TRBV18 to TRBJ2-3, with TRBD2 matching over 10 bases. CDR3 length: 16 amino acids. The V gene's germline CDR1 is KGHSH and CDR2 LQKENI. With 3 bases clipped from V and 2 bases from J, the junction kept 5 bases outside the gene matches. The CDR3 DNA reads as TGTGCCAGCTCACCTATAGCGGGGGGAGTCACAGATACGCAGTATTTT. The encoded protein is CASSPIAGGVTDTQYF. The variable domain in full, completed from reference TRBV18 and TRBJ2-3, reads NAGVMQNPRHLVRRRGQEARLRCSPMKGHSHVYWYRQLPEEGLKFMVYLQKENIIDESGMPKERFSAEFPKEGPSILRIQQVVRGDSAAYFCASSPIAGGVTDTQYFGPGTRLTVL.

This rearrangement joins TRBV4-3 to TRBJ1-2; no clear D gene. Germline V lookup: CDR1 LGHNA, CDR2 YSLEER. V lost 1 base, J lost 0 bases, and 12 bases lay in between. The CDR3 sequence is 16 residues long. In DNA, the CDR3 is TGCGCCAGCAGCCAAGTCCCCCCGGAAACTAACTATGGCTACACCTTC. Translation gives CASSQVPPETNYGYTF.

The J gene is TRBJ2-7, the V gene TRBV13; the match to TRBD1 covers 7 bases. Trimming at V came to 2 bases and at J to 4 bases, leaving 5 bases not matched to a gene. The CDR3 runs 14 residues. Germline V lookup: CDR1 PRHDT, CDR2 FYEKMQ (reference sequence). The CDR3 reads CASSLRGGSYEQYF. DNA of the CDR3: TGTGCCAGCAGCTTACGAGGGGGCTCTTACGAGCAGTACTTC.

V gene TRBV5-1 combines with J gene TRBJ2-3; D might be TRBD1 (5 bases). The V gene's germline CDR1 is SGHRS and CDR2 YFSETQ. V was pared by 3 bases and J by 4 bases, with 9 bases between. The CDR3 runs 13 residues. CDR3 nucleotide sequence: TGCGCCAGCAGCTCAGGGCTCTCAGATACGCAGTATTTT. This gives the protein CASSSGLSDTQYF.